This T cell receptor beta chain came from a study of T cells after posttransplantation cyclophosphamide. Study-wide results and limits: TRB overlap between skin or GI tissue T cells and blood was limited. Later post-transplant blood repertoires were often dominated by donor CD8+ memory clones. Recipient CMV seropositivity and CMV reactivation strongly tracked TRB clonality.

Germline-derived CDR1 and CDR2 are KGHSH and LQKENI. The CDR3 runs 16 residues. Trimming removed 0 bases at V and 2 bases at J, with 12 bases between. Here immunoSEQ multiplex PCR was the method, and the copy in TCRdb shows in-frame clones only, minus some. The sample has about 19,000 clones; 95% to 99% are singletons. The naive gate required viable CD3+CD4+ or CD3+CD8+ cells with CCR7+CD45RA+CD45RO-CD95-CD27+CD28+ phenotype. Note on this clone: Its antigen remains unknown.

This chain links TRBV18 with TRBJ2-3; TRBD1 is a possible D gene (6 bases). This sequence originates from a man aged 35-49 years in good health, CMV-negative, and a related stem cell transplant donor. The specimen sequenced was naive CD4+ T cells sorted from PBMCs. CDR3 residues: CASSPPLTGLTDTQYF. CDR3 nucleotides: TGTGCCAGCTCACCACCTCTGACAGGCCTCACAGATACGCAGTATTTT.